This T cell receptor beta chain was documented in a study of blood T cells in healthy people across ages. Study-level findings and limits: It was held that diversity estimates obtained from one million T cells represented underestimates.

It was with a sample-barcoded 5' primer and a J-beta primer mix that a second PCR of about 7 to 12 cycles was run. TCRdb reanalysed the 5' RACE reads using MiXCR and keeps one entry per CDR3 protein. Here the sample spans just under 550,000 distinct CDR3 sequences, more than 20% being singletons. Trimming removed 1 base from V and 2 bases from J; junction bases left unmatched: 3. The CDR3 has 17 amino acids. The germline CDR1 and CDR2 sequences are SGHTA and FQGNSA. Around 9.4 milliliters was the volume of peripheral blood drawn from each donor. The sample holds a few counts of this clonotype. The target antigen is unknown. These data were also reused for a study on T cells of mothers and their children. That study reports: The people who donated were three healthy Caucasian mothers and their six children. Each mother yielded more than 9.5 million TCR beta CDR3 reads. Each child yielded about 3 million reads.

The sequence was obtained from a boy younger than 18 in good health. V and J are TRBV7-2 and TRBJ2-1; TRBD2 matches at 12 bases. Source material: blood. The CDR3 spells CASSLGTSGITYNEQFF. CDR3 in DNA: TGTGCCAGCAGCTTAGGGACTAGCGGGATTACCTACAATGAGCAGTTCTTC.